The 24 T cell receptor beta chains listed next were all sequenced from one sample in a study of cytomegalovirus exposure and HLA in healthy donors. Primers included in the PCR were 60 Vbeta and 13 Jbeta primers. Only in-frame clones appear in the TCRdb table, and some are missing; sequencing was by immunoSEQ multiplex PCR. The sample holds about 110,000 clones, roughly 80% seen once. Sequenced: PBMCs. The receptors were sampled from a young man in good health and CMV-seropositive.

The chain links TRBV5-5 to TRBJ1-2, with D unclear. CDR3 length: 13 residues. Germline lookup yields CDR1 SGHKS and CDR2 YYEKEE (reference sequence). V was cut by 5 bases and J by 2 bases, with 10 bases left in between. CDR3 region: CASSYDINYGYTF. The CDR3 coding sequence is TGTGCCAGCAGTTACGACATAAACTATGGCTACACCTTC.

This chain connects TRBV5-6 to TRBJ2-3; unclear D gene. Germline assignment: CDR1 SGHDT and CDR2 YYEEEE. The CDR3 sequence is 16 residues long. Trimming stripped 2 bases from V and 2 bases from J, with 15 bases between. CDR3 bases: TGTGCCAGCAGCTTTTTCCCGGAACAGTACACAGATACGCAGTATTTT. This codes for CASSFFPEQYTDTQYF.

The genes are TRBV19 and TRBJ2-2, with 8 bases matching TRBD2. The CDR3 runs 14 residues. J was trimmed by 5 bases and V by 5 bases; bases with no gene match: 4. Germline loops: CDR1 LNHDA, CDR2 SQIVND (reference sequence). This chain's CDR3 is CASSSIAGTGELFF. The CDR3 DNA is TGTGCCAGTAGTTCAATAGCGGGGACCGGGGAGCTGTTTTTT.

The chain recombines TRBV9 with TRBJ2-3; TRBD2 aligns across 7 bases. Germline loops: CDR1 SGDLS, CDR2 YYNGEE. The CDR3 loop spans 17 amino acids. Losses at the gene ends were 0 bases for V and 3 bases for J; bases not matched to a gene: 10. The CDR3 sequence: CASSVAPLTGGTDTQYF. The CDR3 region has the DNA TGTGCCAGCAGCGTAGCCCCTCTTACGGGAGGAACAGATACGCAGTATTTT.

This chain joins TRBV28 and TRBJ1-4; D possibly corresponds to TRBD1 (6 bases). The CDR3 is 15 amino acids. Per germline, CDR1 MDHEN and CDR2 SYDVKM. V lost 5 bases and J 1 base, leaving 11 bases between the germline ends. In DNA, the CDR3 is TGTGCCAGCAGTCCCACGGGACAAACTAATGAAAAACTGTTTTTT. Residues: CASSPTGQTNEKLFF.

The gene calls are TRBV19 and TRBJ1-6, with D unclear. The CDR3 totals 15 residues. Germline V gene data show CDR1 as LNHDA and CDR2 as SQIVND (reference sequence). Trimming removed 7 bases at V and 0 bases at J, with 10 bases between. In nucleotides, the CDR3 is TGTGCCAGTAAGGAACTATCCTCCTATAATTCACCCCTCCACTTT. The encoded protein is CASKELSSYNSPLHF.

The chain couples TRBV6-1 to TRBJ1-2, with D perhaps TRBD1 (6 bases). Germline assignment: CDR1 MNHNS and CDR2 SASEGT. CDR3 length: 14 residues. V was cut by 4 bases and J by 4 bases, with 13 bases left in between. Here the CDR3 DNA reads TGTGCCAGCAGTGTTAACAGGGCACGCTATGGCTACACCTTC. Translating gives CASSVNRARYGYTF.

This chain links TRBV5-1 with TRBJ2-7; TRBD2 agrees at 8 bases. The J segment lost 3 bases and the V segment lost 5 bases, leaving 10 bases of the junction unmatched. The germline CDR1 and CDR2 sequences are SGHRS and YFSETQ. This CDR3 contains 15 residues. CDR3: CASRPVGGAFYEQYF. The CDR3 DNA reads TGCGCCAGCAGACCGGTCGGGGGGGCATTCTACGAGCAGTACTTC.

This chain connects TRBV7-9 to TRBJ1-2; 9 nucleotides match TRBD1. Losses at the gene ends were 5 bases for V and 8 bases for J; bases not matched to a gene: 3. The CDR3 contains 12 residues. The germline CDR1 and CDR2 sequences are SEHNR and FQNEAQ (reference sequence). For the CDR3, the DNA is TGTGCCAGCAGCACCACAGGGGGCGGCTACACCTTC. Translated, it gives CASSTTGGGYTF.

CDR3 sequence: CASSLNFGTSTDTQYF. CDR3 bases: TGTGCCAGCAGCCTCAATTTCGGGACTAGCACAGATACGCAGTATTTT. The rearrangement uses TRBV7-8 and TRBJ2-3; a weak D match, TRBD2 (6 bases). This CDR3 spans 16 amino acids. V was clipped by 5 bases and J by 0 bases, with 15 bases between them. The V gene's germline CDR1 is SGHVS and CDR2 FQNEAQ.

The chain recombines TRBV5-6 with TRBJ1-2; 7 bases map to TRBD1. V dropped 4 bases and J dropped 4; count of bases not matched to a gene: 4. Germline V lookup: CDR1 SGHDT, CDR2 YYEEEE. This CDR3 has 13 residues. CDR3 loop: CASSKGQTYGYTF. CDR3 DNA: TGTGCCAGCAGCAAGGGACAGACCTATGGCTACACCTTC. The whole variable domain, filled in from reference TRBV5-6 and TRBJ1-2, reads DAGVTQSPTHLIKTRGQQVTLRCSPKSGHDTVSWYQQALGQGPQFIFQYYEEEERQRGNFPDRFSGHQFPNYSSELNVNALLLGDSALYLCASSKGQTYGYTFGSGTRLTVV.

The CDR3 reads CASSRRTSGQETQYF. The CDR3 region has the DNA TGTGCCAGCAGCCGACGGACTAGCGGCCAAGAGACCCAGTACTTC. The chain employs TRBV7-7 and TRBJ2-5, with TRBD2 identical over 10 bases. J lost 1 base, V lost 5 bases, and 4 bases had no gene match. In germline, CDR1 is SSHAT, CDR2 FNYEAQ (reference sequence). The length of the CDR3 is 15 residues.

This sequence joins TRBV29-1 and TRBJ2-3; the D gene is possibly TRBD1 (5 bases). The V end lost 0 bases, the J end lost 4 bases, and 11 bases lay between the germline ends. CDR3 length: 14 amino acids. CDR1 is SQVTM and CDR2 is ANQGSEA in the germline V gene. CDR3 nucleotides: TGCAGCGTTGAAGAGACAGTTAGGGCAGATACGCAGTATTTT. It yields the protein CSVEETVRADTQYF.

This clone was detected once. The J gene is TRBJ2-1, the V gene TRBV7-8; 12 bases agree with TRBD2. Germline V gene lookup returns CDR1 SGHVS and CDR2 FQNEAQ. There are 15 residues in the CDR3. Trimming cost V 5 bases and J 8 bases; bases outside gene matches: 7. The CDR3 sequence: CASSRLAGEVYEQFF. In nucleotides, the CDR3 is TGTGCCAGCAGCCGACTAGCGGGAGAAGTCTATGAGCAGTTCTTC. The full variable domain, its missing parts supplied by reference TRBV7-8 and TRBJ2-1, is GAGVSQSPRYKVAKRGQDVALRCDPISGHVSLFWYQQALGQGPEFLTYFQNEAQLDKSGLPSDRFFAERPEGSVSTLKIQRTQQEDSAVYLCASSRLAGEVYEQFFGPGTRLTVL.

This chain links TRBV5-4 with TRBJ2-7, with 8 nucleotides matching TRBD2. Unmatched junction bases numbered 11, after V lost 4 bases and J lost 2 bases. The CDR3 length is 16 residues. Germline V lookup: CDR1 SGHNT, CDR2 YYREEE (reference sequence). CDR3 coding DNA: TGTGCCAGCAGCCCCGGGGGGGCGCTTAGCCCCTACGAGCAGTACTTC. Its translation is CASSPGGALSPYEQYF.

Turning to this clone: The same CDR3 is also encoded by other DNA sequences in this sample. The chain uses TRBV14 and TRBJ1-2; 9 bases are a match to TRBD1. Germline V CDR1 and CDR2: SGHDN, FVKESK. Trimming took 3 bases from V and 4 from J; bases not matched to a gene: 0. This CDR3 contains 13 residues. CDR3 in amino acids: CASSQGQGYGYTF. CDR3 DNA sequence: TGTGCCAGCAGCCAGGGACAGGGCTATGGCTACACCTTC.

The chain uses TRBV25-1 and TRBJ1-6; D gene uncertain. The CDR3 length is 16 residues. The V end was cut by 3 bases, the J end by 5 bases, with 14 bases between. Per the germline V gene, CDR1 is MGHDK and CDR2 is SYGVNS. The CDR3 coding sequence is TGTGCCAGCAGTGATGAAGCGCCGGCGGATAATTCACCCCTCCACTTT. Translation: CASSDEAPADNSPLHF.

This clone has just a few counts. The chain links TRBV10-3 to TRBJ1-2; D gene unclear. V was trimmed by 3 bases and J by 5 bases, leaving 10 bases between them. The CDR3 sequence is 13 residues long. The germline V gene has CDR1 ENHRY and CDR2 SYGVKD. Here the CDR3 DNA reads TGTGCCATCAGTGATTACACTACTTATGGCTACACCTTC. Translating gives CAISDYTTYGYTF.

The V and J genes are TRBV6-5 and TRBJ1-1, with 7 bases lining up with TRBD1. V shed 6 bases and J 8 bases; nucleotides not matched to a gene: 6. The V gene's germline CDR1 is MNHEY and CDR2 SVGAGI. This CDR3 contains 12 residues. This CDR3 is CASREGAMEAFF. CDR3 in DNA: TGTGCCAGCAGGGAGGGGGCAATGGAAGCTTTCTTT.

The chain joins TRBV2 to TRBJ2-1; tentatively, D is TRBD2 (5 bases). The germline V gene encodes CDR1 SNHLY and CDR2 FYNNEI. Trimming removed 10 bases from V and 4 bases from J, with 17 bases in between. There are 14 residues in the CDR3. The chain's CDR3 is CATSLSGTYNEQFF. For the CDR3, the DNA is TGTGCCACCTCCCTGAGCGGCACTTACAATGAGCAGTTCTTC. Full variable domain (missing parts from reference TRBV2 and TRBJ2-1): EPEVTQTPSHQVTQMGQEVILRCVPISNHLYFYWYRQILGQKVEFLVSFYNNEISEKSEIFDDQFSVERPDGSNFTLKIRSTKLEDSAMYFCATSLSGTYNEQFFGPGTRLTVL.

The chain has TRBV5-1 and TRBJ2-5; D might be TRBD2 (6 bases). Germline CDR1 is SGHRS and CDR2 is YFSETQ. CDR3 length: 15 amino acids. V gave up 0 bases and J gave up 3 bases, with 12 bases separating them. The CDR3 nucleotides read TGCGCCAGCAGCTTGGCTGTGGCTAGCGAAGAGACCCAGTACTTC. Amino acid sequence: CASSLAVASEETQYF.

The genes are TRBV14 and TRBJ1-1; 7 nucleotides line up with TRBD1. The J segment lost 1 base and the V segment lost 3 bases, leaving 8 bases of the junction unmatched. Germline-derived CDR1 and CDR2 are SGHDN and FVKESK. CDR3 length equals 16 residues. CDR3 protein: CASSHLRGTANTEAFF. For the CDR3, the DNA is TGTGCCAGCAGCCATCTAAGGGGGACAGCGAACACTGAAGCTTTCTTT.

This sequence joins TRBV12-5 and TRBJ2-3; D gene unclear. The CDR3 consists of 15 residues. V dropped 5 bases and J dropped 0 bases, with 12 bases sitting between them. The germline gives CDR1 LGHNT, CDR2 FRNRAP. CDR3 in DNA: TGTGCTAGTGGTACCTTTACGCGTAGCACAGATACGCAGTATTTT. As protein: CASGTFTRSTDTQYF. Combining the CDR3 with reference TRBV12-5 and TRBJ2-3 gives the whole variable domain DARVTQTPRHKVTEMGQEVTMRCQPILGHNTVFWYRQTMMQGLELLAYFRNRAPLDDSGMPKDRFSAEMPDATLATLKIQPSEPRDSAVYFCASGTFTRSTDTQYFGPGTRLTVL.

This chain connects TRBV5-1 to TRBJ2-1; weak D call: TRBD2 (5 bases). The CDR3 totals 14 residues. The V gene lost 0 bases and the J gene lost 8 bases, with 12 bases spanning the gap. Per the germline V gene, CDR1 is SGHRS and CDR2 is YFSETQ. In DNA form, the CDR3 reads TGCGCCAGCAGCTTGGTGGGTAGCGTGGATGAGCAGTTCTTC. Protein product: CASSLVGSVDEQFF. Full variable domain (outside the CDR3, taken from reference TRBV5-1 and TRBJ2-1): KAGVTQTPRYLIKTRGQQVTLSCSPISGHRSVSWYQQTPGQGLQFLFEYFSETQRNKGNFPGRFSGRQFSNSRSEMNVSTLELGDSALYLCASSLVGSVDEQFFGPGTRLTVL.